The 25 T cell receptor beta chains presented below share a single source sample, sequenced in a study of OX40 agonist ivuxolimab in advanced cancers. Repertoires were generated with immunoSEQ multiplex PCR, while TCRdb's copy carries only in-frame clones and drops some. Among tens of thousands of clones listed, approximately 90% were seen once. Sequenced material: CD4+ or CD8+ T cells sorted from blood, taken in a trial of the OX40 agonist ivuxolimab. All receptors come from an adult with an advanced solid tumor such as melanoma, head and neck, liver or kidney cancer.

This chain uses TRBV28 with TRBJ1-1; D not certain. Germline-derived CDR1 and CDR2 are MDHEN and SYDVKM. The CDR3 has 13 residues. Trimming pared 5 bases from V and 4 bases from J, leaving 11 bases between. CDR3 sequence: CASSPLPVTEAFF. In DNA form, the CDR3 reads TGTGCCAGCAGTCCCCTACCTGTCACTGAAGCTTTCTTT.

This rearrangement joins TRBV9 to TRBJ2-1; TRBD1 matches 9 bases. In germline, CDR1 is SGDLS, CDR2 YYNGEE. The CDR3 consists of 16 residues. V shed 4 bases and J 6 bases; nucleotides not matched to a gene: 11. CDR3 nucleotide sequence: TGTGCCAGCAGCACAACCGACAGGGGGGCCTCCAATGAGCAGTTCTTC. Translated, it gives CASSTTDRGASNEQFF. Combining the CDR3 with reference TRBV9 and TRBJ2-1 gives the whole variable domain DSGVTQTPKHLITATGQRVTLRCSPRSGDLSVYWYQQSLDQGLQFLIQYYNGEERAKGNILERFSAQQFPDLHSELNLSSLELGDSALYFCASSTTDRGASNEQFFGPGTRLTVL.

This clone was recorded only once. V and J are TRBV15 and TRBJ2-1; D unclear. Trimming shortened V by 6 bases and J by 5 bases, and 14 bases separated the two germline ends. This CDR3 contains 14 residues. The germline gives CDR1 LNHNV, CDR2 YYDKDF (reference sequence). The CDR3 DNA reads TGTGCCACCAGAGATTGGTCGGATGACAATGAGCAGTTCTTC. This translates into CATRDWSDDNEQFF.

CDR3 coding DNA: TGTGCCAGCAGTACCTACCGGGACACGAACACCATATATTTT. Its protein is CASSTYRDTNTIYF. The chain is built from TRBV6-5 and TRBJ1-3; tentatively, D is TRBD1 (6 bases). CDR1 and CDR2 from the germline V gene are MNHEY and SVGAGI. This CDR3 is 14 amino acids long. The V end was cut by 5 bases, the J end by 7 bases, with 15 bases between.

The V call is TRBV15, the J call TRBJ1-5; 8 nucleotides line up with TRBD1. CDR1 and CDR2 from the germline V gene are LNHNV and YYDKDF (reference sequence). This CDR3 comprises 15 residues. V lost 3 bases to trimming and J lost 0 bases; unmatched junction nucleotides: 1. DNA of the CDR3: TGTGCCACCAGCAGGGACAGGGATAGCAATCAGCCCCAGCATTTT. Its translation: CATSRDRDSNQPQHF.

The CDR3 region is CASSPPLGGANTGELFF. The CDR3 coding sequence is TGTGCCAGCAGCCCCCCCCTGGGCGGGGCGAACACCGGGGAGCTGTTTTTT. The rearrangement joins TRBV7-9 to TRBJ2-2; tentatively, D is TRBD2 (6 bases). Trimming cost V 5 bases and J 0 bases, with 16 bases left between them. The CDR3 extends over 17 amino acids. The V gene's germline CDR1 is SEHNR and CDR2 FQNEAQ (reference sequence).

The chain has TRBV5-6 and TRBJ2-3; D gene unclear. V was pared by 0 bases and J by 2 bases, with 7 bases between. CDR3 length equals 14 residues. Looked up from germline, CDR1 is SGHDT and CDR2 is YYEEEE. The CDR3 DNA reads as TGTGCCAGCAGCTTGGGGCACCTCACAGATACGCAGTATTTT. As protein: CASSLGHLTDTQYF.

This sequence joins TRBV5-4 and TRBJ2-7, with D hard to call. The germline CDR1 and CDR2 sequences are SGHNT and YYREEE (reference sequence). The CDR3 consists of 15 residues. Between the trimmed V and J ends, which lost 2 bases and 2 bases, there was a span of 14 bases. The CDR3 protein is CASSFLKVPPYEQYF. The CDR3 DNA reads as TGTGCCAGCAGCTTTCTTAAGGTCCCCCCCTACGAGCAGTACTTC.

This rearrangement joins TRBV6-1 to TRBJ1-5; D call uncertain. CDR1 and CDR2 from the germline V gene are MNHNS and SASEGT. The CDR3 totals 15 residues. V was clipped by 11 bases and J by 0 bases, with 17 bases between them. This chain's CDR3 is CAGRHRENSNQPQHF. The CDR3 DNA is TGTGCCGGGCGACACCGAGAAAATAGCAATCAGCCCCAGCATTTT.

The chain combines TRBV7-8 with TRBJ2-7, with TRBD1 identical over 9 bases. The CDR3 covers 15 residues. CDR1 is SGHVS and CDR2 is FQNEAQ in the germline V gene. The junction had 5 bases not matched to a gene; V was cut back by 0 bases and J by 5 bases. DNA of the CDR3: TGTGCCAGCAGCTTAGCAGGGACAGGGATCCACGAGCAGTACTTC. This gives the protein CASSLAGTGIHEQYF. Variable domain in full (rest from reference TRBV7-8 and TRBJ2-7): GAGVSQSPRYKVAKRGQDVALRCDPISGHVSLFWYQQALGQGPEFLTYFQNEAQLDKSGLPSDRFFAERPEGSVSTLKIQRTQQEDSAVYLCASSLAGTGIHEQYFGPGTRLTVT.

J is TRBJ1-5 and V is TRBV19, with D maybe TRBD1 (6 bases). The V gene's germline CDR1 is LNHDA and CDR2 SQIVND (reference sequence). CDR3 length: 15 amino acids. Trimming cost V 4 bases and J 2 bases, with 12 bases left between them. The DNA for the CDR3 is TGTGCCAGTAGTACCACAGGGTTTGGCAATCAGCCCCAGCATTTT. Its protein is CASSTTGFGNQPQHF.

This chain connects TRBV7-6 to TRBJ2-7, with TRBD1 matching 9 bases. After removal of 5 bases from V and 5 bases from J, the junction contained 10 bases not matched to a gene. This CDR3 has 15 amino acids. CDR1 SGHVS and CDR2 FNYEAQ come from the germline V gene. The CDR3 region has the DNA TGTGCCAGCAGCATGGGGACAGGGAAGTATCACGAGCAGTACTTC. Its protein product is CASSMGTGKYHEQYF. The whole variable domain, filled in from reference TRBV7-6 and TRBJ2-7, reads GAGVSQSPRYKVTKRGQDVALRCDPISGHVSLYWYRQALGQGPEFLTYFNYEAQQDKSGLPNDRFSAERPEGSISTLTIQRTEQRDSAMYRCASSMGTGKYHEQYFGPGTRLTVT.

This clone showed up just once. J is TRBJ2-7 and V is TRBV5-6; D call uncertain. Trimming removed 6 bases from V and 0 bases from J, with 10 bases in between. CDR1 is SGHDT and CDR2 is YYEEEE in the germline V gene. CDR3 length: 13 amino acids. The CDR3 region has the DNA TGTGCCAGCAACTCGTTCGACTCCTACGAGCAGTACTTC. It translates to CASNSFDSYEQYF.

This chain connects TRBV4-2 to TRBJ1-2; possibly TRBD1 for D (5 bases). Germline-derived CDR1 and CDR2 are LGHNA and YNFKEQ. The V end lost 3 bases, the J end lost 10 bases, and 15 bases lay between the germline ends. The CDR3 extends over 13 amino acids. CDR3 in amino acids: CASSQLGGSDYTF. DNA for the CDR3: TGTGCCAGCAGCCAGCTCGGGGGGTCGGACTACACCTTC.

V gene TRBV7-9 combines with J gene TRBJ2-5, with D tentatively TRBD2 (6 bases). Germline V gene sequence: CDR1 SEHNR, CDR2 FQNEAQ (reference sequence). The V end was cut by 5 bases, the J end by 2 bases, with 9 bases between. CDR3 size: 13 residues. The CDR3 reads CASSVREQETQYF. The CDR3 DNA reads TGTGCCAGCAGCGTACGGGAGCAAGAGACCCAGTACTTC.

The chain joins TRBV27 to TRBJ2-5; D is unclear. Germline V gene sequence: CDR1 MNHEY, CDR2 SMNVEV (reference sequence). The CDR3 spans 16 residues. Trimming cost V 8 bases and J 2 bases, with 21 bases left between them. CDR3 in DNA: TGTGCCAGCGGAATCGGAGCTTTAGGTAGTCAAGAGACCCAGTACTTC. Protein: CASGIGALGSQETQYF.

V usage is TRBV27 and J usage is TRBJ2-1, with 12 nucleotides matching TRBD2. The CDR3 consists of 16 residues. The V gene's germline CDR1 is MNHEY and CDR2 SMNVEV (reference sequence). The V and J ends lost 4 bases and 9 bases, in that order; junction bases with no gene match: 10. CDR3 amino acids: CASSSPASGRVSEQFF. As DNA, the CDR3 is TGTGCCAGCAGTTCCCCCGCTAGCGGGAGGGTTAGTGAGCAGTTCTTC.

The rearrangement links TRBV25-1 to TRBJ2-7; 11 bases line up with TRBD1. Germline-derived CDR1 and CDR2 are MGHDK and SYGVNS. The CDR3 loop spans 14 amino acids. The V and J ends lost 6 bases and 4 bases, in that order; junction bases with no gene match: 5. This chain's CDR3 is CASSIGQGAYEQYF. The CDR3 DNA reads TGTGCCAGCAGCATCGGACAGGGGGCTTACGAGCAGTACTTC.

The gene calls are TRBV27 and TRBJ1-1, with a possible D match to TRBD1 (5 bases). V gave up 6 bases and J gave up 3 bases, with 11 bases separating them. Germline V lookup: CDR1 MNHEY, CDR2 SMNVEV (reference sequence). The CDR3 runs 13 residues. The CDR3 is CASSPGPHTEAFF. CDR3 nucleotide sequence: TGTGCCAGCAGCCCAGGGCCTCACACTGAAGCTTTCTTT.

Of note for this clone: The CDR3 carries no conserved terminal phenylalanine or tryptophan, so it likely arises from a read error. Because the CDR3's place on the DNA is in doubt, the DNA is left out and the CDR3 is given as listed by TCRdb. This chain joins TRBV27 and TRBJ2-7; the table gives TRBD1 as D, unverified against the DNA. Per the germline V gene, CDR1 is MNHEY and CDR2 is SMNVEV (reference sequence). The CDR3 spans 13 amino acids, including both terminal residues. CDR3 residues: CASSFSPDRGLSL.

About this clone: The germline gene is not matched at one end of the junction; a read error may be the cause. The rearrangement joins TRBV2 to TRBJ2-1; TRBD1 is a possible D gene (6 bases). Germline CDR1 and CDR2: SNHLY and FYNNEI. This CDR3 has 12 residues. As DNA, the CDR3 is TGTGCCAGCAGGGAAGGGGGAATCGAGCAGTTCTTC. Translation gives CASREGGIEQFF.

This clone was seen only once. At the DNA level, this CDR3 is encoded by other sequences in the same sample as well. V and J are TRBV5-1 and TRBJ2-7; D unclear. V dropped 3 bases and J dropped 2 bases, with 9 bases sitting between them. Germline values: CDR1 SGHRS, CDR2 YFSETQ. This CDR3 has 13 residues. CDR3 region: CASSWNRAYEQYF. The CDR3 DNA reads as TGCGCCAGCAGCTGGAACCGGGCCTACGAGCAGTACTTC.

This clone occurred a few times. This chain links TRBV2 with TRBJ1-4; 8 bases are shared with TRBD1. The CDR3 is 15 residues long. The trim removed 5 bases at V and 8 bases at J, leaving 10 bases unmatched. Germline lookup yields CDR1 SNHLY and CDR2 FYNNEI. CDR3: CASSPDRVSREKLFF. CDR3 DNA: TGTGCCAGCAGTCCGGACAGGGTATCTAGGGAAAAACTGTTTTTT.

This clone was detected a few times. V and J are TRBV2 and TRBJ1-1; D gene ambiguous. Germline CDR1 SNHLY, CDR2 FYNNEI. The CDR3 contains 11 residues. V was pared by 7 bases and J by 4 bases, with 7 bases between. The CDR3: CASTRTTEAFF. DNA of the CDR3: TGTGCCAGCACTCGGACCACTGAAGCTTTCTTT.

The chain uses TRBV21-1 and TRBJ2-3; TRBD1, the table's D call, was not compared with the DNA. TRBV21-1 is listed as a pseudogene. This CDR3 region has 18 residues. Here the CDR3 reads CASSPSQGDATSTDTQYF. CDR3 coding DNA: TGTGCCAGCAGCCCCTCACAGGGGGACGCTACTAGCACAGATACGCAGTATTTT.